This is a list of T cell receptor beta chains from one sample in a study of T cell clonotyping in hematopoietic cell transplantation. Sequencing was performed with immunoSEQ multiplex PCR; in TCRdb, only in-frame clones are kept and a portion is missing. Found here are just under 20,000 clones, approximately 80% of them singletons; the top ten hold over 12%. Sequencing input: peripheral blood mononuclear cells. The receptors stem from a man aged 55 to 70 in good health. Some clones in this sample may be carry-over from other donors' samples. CDR3s include the opening cysteine and the closing phenylalanine or tryptophan. The D gene is left open where the match is weak. Expanded clones get a size class; other rows say once, few or many, or leave the size out.

- TRBJ2-1 TRBV4-1 - CASSQPRSRGYNEQFF TGCGCCAGCAGCCAACCACGGAGCCGGGGGTACAATGAGCAGTTCTTC
- TRBJ1-2 TRBV7-3 - CASSSPGADYGYTF TGTGCCAGCAGCTCCCCGGGGGCTGACTATGGCTACACCTTC
- TRBJ1-6 TRBV25-1 - CASQTGVYNSPLHF TGTGCCAGCCAGACGGGGGTGTATAATTCACCCCTCCACTTT
- TRBJ2-7 TRBV28 - CASSFQGQPEQYF TGTGCCAGCAGTTTTCAAGGGCAGCCCGAGCAGTACTTC
TRBD2 TRBJ2-7 TRBV7-2 - CASSSRLAAYEQYF TGTGCCAGCAGCTCCCGACTAGCGGCCTACGAGCAGTACTTC
- TRBJ2-7 TRBV28 - CASTPRSGATYEQYF TGTGCCAGCACCCCCCGGTCCGGAGCTACCTACGAGCAGTACTTC
- TRBJ1-5 TRBV2 - CASTWGYNQPQHF TGTGCCAGCACATGGGGCTACAATCAGCCCCAGCATTTT
TRBD2 TRBJ2-7 TRBV5-1 - CASSLDGGVDDEQYF TGCGCCAGCAGCTTGGATGGGGGGGTGGACGACGAGCAGTACTTC
TRBD1 TRBJ1-3 TRBV13 - CASSSLQGRRGNTIYF TGTGCCAGCAGCAGCCTACAGGGGCGCCGTGGAAACACCATATATTTT
- TRBJ2-1 TRBV5-4 - CASSFRYGEEFF TGTGCCAGCAGCTTCAGGTACGGGGAGGAGTTCTTC
- TRBJ2-2 TRBV7-2 - CASSRTPANTGELFF TGTGCCAGCAGCCGGACCCCAGCGAACACCGGGGAGCTGTTTTTT
TRBD1 TRBJ1-1 TRBV19 once CASSILLRQGTTEAFF TGTGCCAGTAGTATACTACTCCGACAGGGTACCACTGAAGCTTTCTTT
- TRBJ2-2 TRBV19 - CASSTGAGTWTGELFF TGTGCCAGTAGTACCGGGGCCGGAACATGGACCGGGGAGCTGTTTTTT
- TRBJ2-7 TRBV4-3 - CASSQVGGLSYEQYF TGCGCCAGCAGCCAAGTTGGGGGGCTCTCCTACGAGCAGTACTTC
TRBD1 TRBJ1-6 TRBV6-6 - CASRLGQGISPLHF TGTGCCAGCAGATTAGGACAGGGCATCTCACCCCTCCACTTT
- TRBJ2-7 TRBV2 - CASSGQGLHEQYF TGTGCCAGCAGTGGCCAGGGGTTACACGAGCAGTACTTC
TRBD2 TRBJ2-7 TRBV5-1 - CASSLGGLAGGYEQYF TGCGCCAGCAGCTTGGGAGGACTAGCGGGAGGCTACGAGCAGTACTTC
- TRBJ1-1 TRBV5-4 - CASSFSQNTEAFF TGTGCCAGCAGCTTTTCCCAGAACACTGAAGCTTTCTTT
- TRBJ1-2 TRBV6-6 - CASSYSRESYGYTF TGTGCCAGCAGTTACTCGAGGGAATCCTATGGCTACACCTTC
TRBD2 TRBJ2-5 TRBV28 - CASSLPPSGNQETQYF TGTGCCAGCAGTTTACCGCCTAGCGGGAACCAAGAGACCCAGTACTTC
- TRBJ1-6 TRBV6-5 - CASSYTNSPLHF TGTGCCAGCAGTTACACAAATTCACCCCTCCACTTT
- TRBJ1-3 TRBV5-6 - CASSFRFGGDWNTIYF TGTGCCAGCAGCTTTAGGTTCGGTGGAGATTGGAACACCATATATTTT
- TRBJ1-6 TRBV29-1 - CSVVEPQGSPLHF TGCAGCGTTGTCGAGCCCCAAGGGTCACCCCTCCACTTT
TRBD2 TRBJ2-5 TRBV5-1 - CASSLRTSGAQETQYF TGCGCCAGCAGCTTGCGGACTAGCGGGGCACAAGAGACCCAGTACTTC
- TRBJ1-5 TRBV27 - CASSLIGGGQPQHF TGTGCCAGCAGTTTAATCGGGGGAGGTCAGCCCCAGCATTTT
- TRBJ1-2 TRBV6-1 - CASNSGRILYGYTF TGTGCCAGCAACTCCGGACGGATTCTTTATGGCTACACCTTC
TRBD1 TRBJ1-2 TRBV7-2 - CASTTGGAAQYGYTF TGTGCCAGCACTACAGGGGGCGCGGCCCAATATGGCTACACCTTC
- TRBJ1-2 TRBV4-2 few CASSQDRGAGGYGYTF TGTGCCAGCAGCCAAGATCGAGGGGCGGGAGGCTATGGCTACACCTTC
TRBD1 TRBJ1-4 TRBV4-2 - CASSQDRVGEKLFF TGTGCCAGCAGCCAGGACAGGGTCGGGGAAAAACTGTTTTTT